The 3 T cell receptor beta chains below come from one sample, sequenced in a study of graft-versus-host responses after intestinal transplantation. Profiling relied on immunoSEQ multiplex PCR, and the TCRdb table lists in-frame clones only, not all of them. The profile shows more than 25,000 clones, around 94% of them singletons. The sample in question was PBMCs, obtained 30 days after intestinal transplant. The receptor source for this set is a human patient who received an intestinal transplant, so some T cells may come from the graft donor.

The chain recombines TRBV7-9 with TRBJ2-4, with no clear D. The CDR3 totals 13 residues. V was shortened by 3 bases and J by 6 bases, with 9 bases between the two germline ends. From germline, CDR1 is SEHNR and CDR2 FQNEAQ (reference sequence). The CDR3 reads CASSLAPGNIQYF. The CDR3, as DNA: TGTGCCAGCAGCTTGGCCCCAGGAAACATTCAGTACTTC.

The rearrangement links TRBV2 to TRBJ2-1; the D is unclear. V lost 1 base to trimming and J lost 0 bases, with 7 bases between them. The V gene's germline CDR1 is SNHLY and CDR2 FYNNEI. The length of the CDR3 is 15 residues. CDR3 amino acids: CASSEELSSYNEQFF. The CDR3 bases are TGTGCCAGCAGTGAAGAGTTAAGCTCCTACAATGAGCAGTTCTTC.

The V gene is TRBV11-2, the J gene TRBJ2-7; D gene unclear. Trimming took 3 bases from V and 3 from J, leaving 3 bases between them. The CDR3 totals 11 residues. The germline CDR1 and CDR2 sequences are SGHAT and FQNNGV. CDR3 DNA sequence: TGTGCCAGCAGCTTCCACTACGAGCAGTACTTC. Translating it yields CASSFHYEQYF.